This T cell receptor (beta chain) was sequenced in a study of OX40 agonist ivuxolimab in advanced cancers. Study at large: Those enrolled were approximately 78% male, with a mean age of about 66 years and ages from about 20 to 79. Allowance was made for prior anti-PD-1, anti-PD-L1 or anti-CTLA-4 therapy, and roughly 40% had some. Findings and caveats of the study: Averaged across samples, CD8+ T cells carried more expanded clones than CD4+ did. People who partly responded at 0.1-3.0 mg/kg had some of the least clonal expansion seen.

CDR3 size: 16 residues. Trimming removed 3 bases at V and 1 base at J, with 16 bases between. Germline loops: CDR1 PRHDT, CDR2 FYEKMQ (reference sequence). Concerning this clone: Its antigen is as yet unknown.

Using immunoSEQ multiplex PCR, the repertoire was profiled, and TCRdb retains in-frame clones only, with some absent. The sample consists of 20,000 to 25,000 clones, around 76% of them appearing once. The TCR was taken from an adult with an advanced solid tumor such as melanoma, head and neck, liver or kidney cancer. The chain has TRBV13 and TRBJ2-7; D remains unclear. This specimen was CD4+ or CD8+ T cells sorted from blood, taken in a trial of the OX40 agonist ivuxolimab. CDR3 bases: TGTGCCAGCAGCTTTTATGAAACCGTTAAGTCCTACGAGCAGTACTTC. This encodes CASSFYETVKSYEQYF. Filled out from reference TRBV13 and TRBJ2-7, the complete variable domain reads AAGVIQSPRHLIKEKRETATLKCYPIPRHDTVYWYQQGPGQDPQFLISFYEKMQSDKGSIPDRFSAQQFSDYHSELNMSSLELGDSALYFCASSFYETVKSYEQYFGPGTRLTVT.